This entry describes one T cell receptor (beta chain). Its antigen is still unknown. These data belong to a study of cytomegalovirus exposure and HLA in healthy donors. Background on the study: There were fewer than 130 million unique TCR beta sequences, drawn from 150 million to 200 million T cells, in an earlier analysis. Study results and caveats: In a later analysis, a genetic analysis reported fewer productive-TCR N-insertions in an Asian-associated ancestry cluster than the cohort average. Researchers reportedly found TCR beta sequences accurately predicted most subjects' HLA-A and HLA-B alleles. Serostatus for CMV was the only available immune exposure information.

Germline loops: CDR1 MGHRA, CDR2 YSYEKL. V gave up 0 bases and J gave up 4 bases, with 13 bases separating them. The CDR3 length is 16 residues. Use of 60 Vbeta and 13 Jbeta primers characterized the PCR. Profiled with immunoSEQ multiplex PCR; TCRdb holds only in-frame clones, not every one. The table shows 250,000 to 350,000 clones, with 80% to 90% occurring only once. This TCR was sampled from a middle-aged man in good health and CMV-seropositive. The sequencing sample was made of PBMCs. V usage is TRBV4-1 and J usage is TRBJ2-1; TRBD1 is a possible D gene (6 bases). This chain's CDR3 is CASSQDPRDTYNEQFF. The CDR3 region has the DNA TGCGCCAGCAGCCAAGATCCCCGGGACACTTACAATGAGCAGTTCTTC.